The clone carrying this TCR beta chain was detected only a few times. The sample belongs to a study of response to subunit inactivated influenza vaccine. Trimming shortened V by 3 bases and J by 8 bases, and 11 bases separated the two germline ends. This CDR3 has 13 residues. The germline V gene has CDR1 MDHEN and CDR2 SYDVKM. TCRdb independently ran MiXCR on the RT-PCR reads; one entry per CDR3 protein. The table records about 520,000 distinct CDR3 sequences, roughly 9.7% of them present only once. Here the sequenced sample was PBMCs from blood, taken about 40 days after vaccination. The source of this sequence is a man aged 45 to 65 who received an inactivated influenza vaccine. The chain uses TRBV28 and TRBJ2-1; unclear D gene. In DNA form, the CDR3 reads TGTGCCAGCAGTTTTCGCCTAGACTATGAGCAGTTCTTC. Its protein is CASSFRLDYEQFF.